A single sample is the source of the 14 T cell receptor beta chains below, sequenced in a study of T cell changes during pregnancy in multiple sclerosis. The table came from immunoSEQ multiplex PCR; TCRdb's copy has only in-frame clones and leaves some out. Of over 70,000 clones in the sample, almost 95% were seen once. Sequencing used peripheral blood, obtained in the third trimester of pregnancy. The receptors come from a female donor with multiple sclerosis, enrolled in a pregnancy study.

J is TRBJ1-3 and V is TRBV10-3; the D is unclear. With 0 bases removed from V and 2 bases from J, the gap between germline ends came to 5 bases. This CDR3 is built from 14 residues. Germline values: CDR1 ENHRY, CDR2 SYGVKD. CDR3 sequence reads: CAISESPAGNTIYF. The CDR3, as DNA: TGTGCCATCAGTGAGTCGCCGGCTGGAAACACCATATATTTT.

V and J are TRBV6-1 and TRBJ1-1; perhaps TRBD1 as D (6 bases). Germline assignment: CDR1 MNHNS and CDR2 SASEGT. Trimming shortened V by 4 bases and J by 5 bases, and 11 bases separated the two germline ends. The CDR3 runs 13 residues. The CDR3 region has the DNA TGTGCCAGCAGTGCCACAGGGCATACTGAAGCTTTCTTT. It encodes CASSATGHTEAFF.

The chain combines TRBV27 with TRBJ2-7; TRBD2 matches 9 bases. CDR3 length equals 18 residues. Germline trimming cut 3 bases from V and 2 bases from J; bases unmatched to any gene: 14. CDR1 and CDR2 from the germline V gene are MNHEY and SMNVEV (reference sequence). The DNA of the CDR3 is TGTGCCAGCAGTTTTTTGGGGCTAGCGGGGTCGTCGACCTACGAGCAGTACTTC. It specifies CASSFLGLAGSSTYEQYF.

CDR3 in DNA: TGTGCCAGCATCAGTGCGGCGGGGGGCTACACCTTC. This translates into CASISAAGGYTF. The rearrangement links TRBV28 to TRBJ1-2; D is ambiguous. V gave up 7 bases and J gave up 8 bases, with 14 bases separating them. The CDR3 is 12 residues long. The germline CDR1 and CDR2 sequences are MDHEN and SYDVKM.

The J gene is TRBJ2-7, the V gene TRBV14, with 10 nucleotides matching TRBD2. The CDR3 consists of 16 residues. The ends lost 1 base at V and 4 bases at J; junction bases unmatched: 7. The V gene's germline CDR1 is SGHDN and CDR2 FVKESK. The CDR3 DNA is TGTGCCAGCAGCCAAGGCCTAGCGGGAGCTCGGTACGAGCAGTACTTC. It specifies CASSQGLAGARYEQYF.

The chain uses TRBV5-1 and TRBJ2-1, with 9 bases matching TRBD2. This CDR3 contains 18 residues. Trimming took 4 bases from V and 2 from J; bases not matched to a gene: 13. CDR1 and CDR2 from the germline V gene are SGHRS and YFSETQ. In DNA, the CDR3 is TGCGCCAGCAGCAGTCCCCGAACAAGCGGGAGGACCTACAATGAGCAGTTCTTC. Its protein product is CASSSPRTSGRTYNEQFF.

The count of this clone is one. This sequence joins TRBV29-1 and TRBJ2-1; possible D gene TRBD1, 5 bases. Germline CDR1 SQVTM, CDR2 ANQGSEA. This CDR3 contains 13 residues. Trimming took 5 bases from V and 7 from J, leaving 15 bases between them. For the CDR3, the DNA is TGCAGCGTTTCAGGTTCGGCAGGGAATGAGCAGTTCTTC. Translating it yields CSVSGSAGNEQFF.

The chain employs TRBV19 and TRBJ1-1, with a tentative D call TRBD1 (5 bases). V was shortened by 3 bases and J by 1 base, with 9 bases between the two germline ends. This CDR3 spans 14 amino acids. Per germline, CDR1 LNHDA and CDR2 SQIVND (reference sequence). DNA of the CDR3: TGTGCCAGTAGTATTGGGAGGGGGAACACTGAAGCTTTCTTT. Its protein product is CASSIGRGNTEAFF.

The chain recombines TRBV5-6 with TRBJ2-7; D not certain. The germline CDR1 and CDR2 sequences are SGHDT and YYEEEE. The CDR3 consists of 12 residues. V dropped 5 bases and J dropped 5 bases, with 11 bases sitting between them. This CDR3 reads CASSHGSNEQYF. The DNA of the CDR3 is TGTGCCAGCAGTCACGGGTCGAACGAGCAGTACTTC. The full variable domain, with the rest looked up from reference TRBV5-6 and TRBJ2-7, is DAGVTQSPTHLIKTRGQQVTLRCSPKSGHDTVSWYQQALGQGPQFIFQYYEEEERQRGNFPDRFSGHQFPNYSSELNVNALLLGDSALYLCASSHGSNEQYFGPGTRLTVT.

The CDR3 sequence: CAYGPQVYEQYF. The CDR3 region has the DNA TGTGCCTATGGCCCGCAGGTCTACGAGCAGTACTTC. The rearrangement joins TRBV28 to TRBJ2-7, with D uncertain. With 11 bases removed from V and 3 bases from J, the gap between germline ends came to 14 bases. Germline loops: CDR1 MDHEN, CDR2 SYDVKM. This CDR3 has 12 amino acids.

The chain carries TRBV28 and TRBJ1-1; D might be TRBD1 (5 bases). Germline-derived CDR1 and CDR2 are MDHEN and SYDVKM. This CDR3 contains 15 residues. Trimming removed 6 bases from V and 4 bases from J, with 18 bases in between. In DNA form, the CDR3 reads TGTGCCAGCAGGCCGCCCGGGGGGGGAGGCACTGAAGCTTTCTTT. This gives the protein CASRPPGGGGTEAFF.

Only one count was recorded for this clone. The rearrangement links TRBV2 to TRBJ2-5; 12 bases align to TRBD2. V gave up 2 bases and J gave up 4 bases; unmatched junction bases: 5. The CDR3 consists of 16 residues. Germline V gives CDR1 SNHLY, CDR2 FYNNEI. CDR3 protein: CASSERGLAGSETQYF. CDR3 DNA: TGTGCCAGCAGTGAAAGAGGACTAGCGGGATCAGAGACCCAGTACTTC.

This clone has just one count. V is TRBV7-9 and J is TRBJ2-1, with 9 bases fitting TRBD2. The CDR3 spans 16 residues. J was trimmed by 6 bases and V by 4 bases; bases with no gene match: 10. The germline V gene encodes CDR1 SEHNR and CDR2 FQNEAQ (reference sequence). CDR3 bases: TGTGCCAGCAGCTCGGGACTAGCAAATCGGGGCAATGAGCAGTTCTTC. As protein: CASSSGLANRGNEQFF.

This clone appeared a single time. The genes are TRBV7-2 and TRBJ1-2; a possible D gene is TRBD1 (6 bases). CDR3 size: 17 residues. CDR1 and CDR2 from the germline V gene are SGHTA and FQGNSA. The V end lost 0 bases, the J end lost 4 bases, and 18 bases lay between the germline ends. CDR3 region: CASSLASRGANRYGYTF. CDR3 DNA sequence: TGTGCCAGCAGCTTAGCTTCTCGGGGGGCAAACCGCTATGGCTACACCTTC.